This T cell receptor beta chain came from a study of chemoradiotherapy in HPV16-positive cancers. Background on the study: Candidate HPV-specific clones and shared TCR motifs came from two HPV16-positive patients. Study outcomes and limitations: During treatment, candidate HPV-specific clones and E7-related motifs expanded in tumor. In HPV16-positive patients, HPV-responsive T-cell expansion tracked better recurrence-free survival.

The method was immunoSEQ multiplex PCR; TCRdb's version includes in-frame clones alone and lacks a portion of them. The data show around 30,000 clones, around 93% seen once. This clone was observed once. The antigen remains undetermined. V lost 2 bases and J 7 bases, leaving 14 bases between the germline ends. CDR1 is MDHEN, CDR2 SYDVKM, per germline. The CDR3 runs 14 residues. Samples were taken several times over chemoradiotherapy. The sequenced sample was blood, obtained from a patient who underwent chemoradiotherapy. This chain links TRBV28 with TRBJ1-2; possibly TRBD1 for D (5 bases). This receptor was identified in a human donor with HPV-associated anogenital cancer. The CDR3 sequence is CASSLGGPQGGYTF. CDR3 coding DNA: TGTGCCAGCAGTTTAGGGGGTCCCCAGGGTGGCTACACCTTC.